The clone carrying this TCR beta chain was detected ten times or more. Its specificity is not known. The CDR3 is 16 residues long. Trimming removed 4 bases from V and 7 bases from J, with 17 bases in between. Per germline, CDR1 MDHEN and CDR2 SYDVKM. Quantitative barcoded 5'-RACE was used to prepare TCR beta libraries. TCRdb recomputed calls from the 5' RACE reads with MiXCR, one row per CDR3 protein. The table shows 100,000 to 150,000 distinct CDR3 sequences, with about a tenth occurring only once. This record belongs to a study of CD8 T cells in ankylosing spondylitis. Study results and limitations: In ankylosing spondylitis patients, matched synovial fluid reportedly showed significant enrichment of disease-linked clones. Clones linked to the disease showed a CD8+ phenotype. They occurred at relatively low frequencies in peripheral blood. A TCR beta motif made of several highly homologous variants seemed typical of ankylosing spondylitis blood.

This sequence was found in a male donor with ankylosing spondylitis or in good health (not recorded which). Material: blood, either unsorted or a sorted T cell fraction (not recorded which). V usage is TRBV28 and J usage is TRBJ1-6; D is ambiguous. CDR3 DNA: TGTGCCAGCAGTTCCCTTTCTGGGGAAGTCAATTCACCCCTCCACTTT. Amino acids: CASSSLSGEVNSPLHF.